A single sample is the source of the 8 T cell receptor beta chains below, sequenced in a study of blood T cell repertoires in COVID-19. Assay used: immunoSEQ multiplex PCR; TCRdb lists only in-frame clones, some missing. Seen here are around 100,000 clones, approximately 85% observed once, and the top ten hold more than 4.5%. The sequenced sample was peripheral blood. The source is a man in his fifties or sixties with acute or convalescent COVID-19.

The rearrangement uses TRBV7-2 and TRBJ1-2, with D unclear. The CDR3 runs 11 residues. The V end lost 3 bases, the J end lost 6 bases, and 5 bases lay between the germline ends. The V gene's germline CDR1 is SGHTA and CDR2 FQGNSA. This CDR3 is CASSFYNGYTF. CDR3 DNA sequence: TGTGCCAGCAGCTTTTATAATGGCTACACCTTC. Using reference TRBV7-2 and TRBJ1-2 for the parts outside the CDR3, the full variable domain is GAGVSQSPSNKVTEKGKDVELRCDPISGHTALYWYRQSLGQGLEFLIYFQGNSAPDKSGLPSDRFSAERTGGSVSTLTIQRTQQEDSAVYLCASSFYNGYTFGSGTRLTVV.

The V call is TRBV5-1, the J call TRBJ2-3; D remains unclear. V was pared by 3 bases and J by 1 base, with 12 bases between. Germline CDR1 and CDR2: SGHRS and YFSETQ. This CDR3 is 15 amino acids long. This CDR3 reads CASSSPLGGTDTQYF. The DNA for the CDR3 is TGCGCCAGCAGCTCCCCCCTAGGTGGCACAGATACGCAGTATTTT.

This clone appeared a few times. This chain connects TRBV7-2 to TRBJ2-5, with 8 bases that match TRBD2. This CDR3 has 14 residues. V was pared by 2 bases and J by 2 bases, with 1 base of the junction left unmatched. Germline V gene data show CDR1 as SGHTA and CDR2 as FQGNSA. The CDR3 bases are TGTGCCAGCAGCTTACCGGGGGGGCAAGAGACCCAGTACTTC. It yields the protein CASSLPGGQETQYF.

The chain joins TRBV24-1 to TRBJ1-3, with TRBD1 identical over 8 bases. CDR1 KGHDR and CDR2 SFDVKD come from the germline V gene. Trimming took 4 bases from V and 15 from J; bases not matched to a gene: 10. The CDR3 is 13 amino acids. CDR3 DNA sequence: TGTGCCACCAGTGACCACGACAGGGGCCTATCATATTTT. Protein: CATSDHDRGLSYF.

V gene TRBV3-1 (or the pseudogene TRBV3-2) combines with J gene TRBJ1-3, with 10 bases aligning to TRBD1. The germline V gene encodes CDR1 LGHDT and CDR2 YNNKEL (reference sequence). The length of the CDR3 is 16 residues. V shed 8 bases, J shed 2 bases, and the junction held 9 bases outside the gene matches. CDR3 amino acids: CASSSGTGDPGNTIYF. CDR3 DNA sequence: TGTGCCAGCTCCTCGGGGACAGGGGATCCTGGAAACACCATATATTTT.

The chain combines TRBV7-9 with TRBJ2-2; 10 bases agree with TRBD1. CDR1 and CDR2 (germline): SEHNR, FQNEAQ (reference sequence). J gave up 6 bases and V 5 bases, and 6 bases lay outside the gene matches. The CDR3 runs 15 residues. Written as DNA, the CDR3 is TGTGCCAGCAGCGCGGACAGGGGGGTATCCGGGGAGCTGTTTTTT. Its translation: CASSADRGVSGELFF.

The rearrangement joins TRBV23-1 to TRBJ2-2; D might be TRBD1 (5 bases). TRBV23-1 is recorded as an ORF, its role being uncertain. The CDR3 spans 16 residues. V was pared by 4 bases and J by 5 bases, with 17 bases between. The CDR3 loop is CASSPSGSGLTGELFF. DNA of the CDR3: TGCGCCAGCAGTCCCTCCGGATCAGGGTTAACCGGGGAGCTGTTTTTT.

The chain carries TRBV7-8 and TRBJ1-5; tentative D call: TRBD1 (6 bases). Deletions cut 3 bases from V and 4 bases from J, with 22 bases between. The CDR3 has 18 amino acids. Germline CDR1 is SGHVS and CDR2 is FQNEAQ. The CDR3 region has the DNA TGTGCCAGCAGCTTGGGATTCATGAGGGGGTATCAAAATCAGCCCCAGCATTTT. It codes for CASSLGFMRGYQNQPQHF.